Reported below is one T cell receptor beta chain. What this receptor recognizes is not known. No base quality information exists; no much larger clone differs at one position. This sample was taken from a study of blood T cell repertoires in COVID-19 (dated by TCRdb to 2020 to 2021). Regarding the complete study: Collaborator samples came from the United States, Italy and Spain and covered acute and convalescent phases of COVID-19. The prospective study material was composed of cDNA or gDNA derived from T cells, B-cell-depleted T cells, or PBMCs. Subjects who had been exposed to COVID-19, were actively infected with it, or had recovered from it provided the deeply sampled blood TCRbeta repertoires that made up the dataset. A freely available public database, intended as a resource for researchers studying the immune response to SARS-CoV-2, is where the repertoires were released. Samples were obtained from the ongoing ImmuneRACE study (first 160 participants) and from 1,254 subjects provided by 6 global collaborators. The sample metadata nearly always contained a de-identified subject ID, COVID-19 status, age in years and sex. Where available, HLA class I and class II types were obtained from metadata supplied by the sample provider rather than from assay-based typing.

TCRbeta CDR3 regions were amplified from genomic DNA using the immunoSEQ Assay, a bias-controlled multiplex PCR. From the authors' description of their analysis: The number of nucleated cells in each sample was estimated by amplification of reference gene primers within the assay. To quantify the absolute abundance of each unique TCRbeta CDR3 rearrangement, sequence reads were collapsed and filtered. For each sample, productive Simpson clonality was calculated by taking the square root of Simpson's diversity index across productive rearrangements. In TCRdb, the immuneACCESS table is reduced to in-frame sequences with V and J assigned. These tables do not hold every clone; where another copy was compared, an unresolved V gene accounts for under half, and the others remain unexplained. The V and J calls and clone size are taken from that table; D and trimming were inferred from the DNA. The sample yields around 150,000 clones; 65% to 80% were counted once. Together, the top ten hold roughly 8.4% of the sample.

Here is what the overall study found, with its caveats: The amount of clinical and demographic metadata varied by source and participant and was provided uncurated.

The collaborating institutions used their own protocols to collect whole blood in K2EDTA tubes. For TCRbeta analysis, collaborators shipped samples as frozen whole blood, isolated PBMCs, or DNA extracted from either of those sample types. Via the germline V gene, CDR1 is MGHRA and CDR2 YSYEKL. Counted from cysteine to phenylalanine, this CDR3 has 13 amino acids. The only DNA kept is the CDR3, 39 bases in frame from the first base. V is pared back by 4 bases and J by 10 bases, with 16 bases lying between the germline termini. The chain uses TRBV4-1 and TRBJ1-1; no D gene is confidently identified. The TCR sequence derives from a man in his sixties with acute or convalescent COVID-19. Sequenced: peripheral blood. The CDR3 region reads CASSRTTPEGAFF. The nucleotide sequence reads as follows: TGCGCCAGCAGCCGAACCACTCCTGAGGGAGCTTTCTTT.